This T cell receptor beta chain was profiled in a study of response to subunit inactivated influenza vaccine. From the RT-PCR reads, TCRdb called clonotypes with MiXCR, one entry per CDR3 protein. The sample lists under 850,000 distinct CDR3 sequences, less than 20% occurring once. Study observations and caveats: Only a handful of new T cells, the authors suggested, are recruited with each seasonal influenza vaccination.

The germline V and J ends were trimmed by 0 bases and 5 bases, with 10 bases remaining between them. This CDR3 comprises 15 residues. Germline lookup yields CDR1 LNHNV and CDR2 YYDKDF (reference sequence). This clonotype has a count of ten or more. What it binds is unknown. Sequencing was performed on PBMCs from blood, taken more than 4 days after vaccination. The V gene is TRBV15, the J gene TRBJ2-2; maybe TRBD1 (5 bases). This clonotype was obtained from a man over 45 who received an inactivated influenza vaccine. CDR3: CATSRDFRETGELFF. CDR3 bases: TGTGCCACCAGCAGAGATTTCAGGGAAACCGGGGAGCTGTTTTTT.